The 32 T cell receptor beta chains in this list originate from one sample, sequenced in a study of cytomegalovirus exposure and HLA in healthy donors. PCR was performed using 60 Vbeta and 13 Jbeta primers. Here immunoSEQ multiplex PCR was the method, and the copy in TCRdb shows in-frame clones only, minus some. The sample has some 140,000 clones, roughly 80% seen once. The sequenced sample was PBMCs. These receptors all stem from a woman in her forties or fifties in good health and CMV-seropositive.

The chain links TRBV27 to TRBJ1-2; 11 bases map to TRBD1. There are 14 residues in the CDR3. Germline trimming cut 4 bases from V and 8 bases from J; bases unmatched to any gene: 6. Germline lookup yields CDR1 MNHEY and CDR2 SMNVEV (reference sequence). The CDR3 protein is CASSWRTGGVGYTF. The CDR3 bases are TGTGCCAGCAGTTGGAGGACAGGGGGCGTGGGCTACACCTTC.

The V gene is TRBV7-2, the J gene TRBJ2-2; D is uncertain. V shed 8 bases and J shed 1 base, with 11 bases lying between them. The V gene's germline CDR1 is SGHTA and CDR2 FQGNSA. The CDR3 covers 14 residues. CDR3 in DNA: TGTGCCAGCGGCCAAAGTCTGAACACCGGGGAGCTGTTTTTT. Translated: CASGQSLNTGELFF.

The chain couples TRBV30 to TRBJ1-3, with 8 bases that match TRBD1. The V segment lost 2 bases and the J segment 3 bases; nucleotides outside the gene matches: 15. This CDR3 comprises 18 residues. Germline V CDR1 and CDR2: GTSNPN, SVGIG (reference sequence). This chain's CDR3 is CAWSSGRGLVWGGNTIYF. CDR3 nucleotides: TGTGCCTGGAGTTCTGGCAGGGGGCTAGTTTGGGGTGGAAACACCATATATTTT.

The chain employs TRBV6-1 and TRBJ1-3; 7 nucleotides line up with TRBD1. V dropped 6 bases and J dropped 0; count of bases not matched to a gene: 5. The CDR3 extends over 15 amino acids. The germline V gene has CDR1 MNHNS and CDR2 SASEGT. In DNA, the CDR3 is TGTGCCAGCAGCGGGGGACAGTTCTCTGGAAACACCATATATTTT. Its protein is CASSGGQFSGNTIYF.

A few counts support this clone. The rearrangement links TRBV27 to TRBJ1-5, with TRBD1 matching 7 bases. The trim removed 6 bases at V and 3 bases at J, leaving 8 bases unmatched. Germline CDR1 reads MNHEY; CDR2 reads SMNVEV (reference sequence). The CDR3 contains 15 residues. CDR3 residues: CASSSGQVNNQPQHF. The CDR3 bases are TGTGCCAGCAGCTCCGGACAGGTCAACAATCAGCCCCAGCATTTT.

The rearrangement uses TRBV5-1 and TRBJ2-5; D might be TRBD2 (5 bases). V was pared by 0 bases and J by 1 base, with 19 bases between. Germline CDR1 is SGHRS and CDR2 is YFSETQ. The CDR3 spans 18 residues. The CDR3 DNA sequence: TGCGCCAGCAGCTTGGAATCCCCTCCGGGGTCCCTCCAAGAGACCCAGTACTTC. Amino acid sequence: CASSLESPPGSLQETQYF.

This clone was observed a single time. The CDR3 region has the DNA TGTGCTAGTGGCCCGCAGGGCTTCTATGGCTACACCTTC. It specifies CASGPQGFYGYTF. This chain connects TRBV12-5 to TRBJ1-2; the D gene is possibly TRBD1 (5 bases). Per the germline V gene, CDR1 is LGHNT and CDR2 is FRNRAP. Deletions cut 6 bases from V and 4 bases from J, with 12 bases between. CDR3 size: 13 residues. Full variable domain (rest looked up from reference TRBV12-5 and TRBJ1-2): DARVTQTPRHKVTEMGQEVTMRCQPILGHNTVFWYRQTMMQGLELLAYFRNRAPLDDSGMPKDRFSAEMPDATLATLKIQPSEPRDSAVYFCASGPQGFYGYTFGSGTRLTVV.

The CDR3, as DNA: TGTGCCAGCAGTTACAGCCAAGAGACCCAGTACTTC. It is translated as CASSYSQETQYF. This chain connects TRBV25-1 to TRBJ2-5; D is undetermined. The CDR3 has 12 residues. V was trimmed by 5 bases and J by 1 base, leaving 5 bases between them. CDR1 and CDR2 from the germline V gene are MGHDK and SYGVNS.

The V gene is TRBV25-1, the J gene TRBJ1-5; tentatively, D is TRBD1 (5 bases). V dropped 2 bases and J dropped 5 bases, with 10 bases sitting between them. The CDR3 is 14 residues long. Germline V gene sequence: CDR1 MGHDK, CDR2 SYGVNS. In DNA form, the CDR3 reads TGTGCCAGCAGTGAAGGCAGGGCGGATCAGCCCCAGCATTTT. This translates into CASSEGRADQPQHF.

The chain is built from TRBV14 and TRBJ1-2, with D perhaps matching TRBD1 (5 bases). CDR1 is SGHDN, CDR2 FVKESK, per germline. With 3 bases removed from V and 4 bases from J, the gap between germline ends came to 6 bases. The length of the CDR3 is 12 residues. The CDR3 here is CASSQGGYGYTF. The CDR3, as DNA: TGTGCCAGCAGCCAGGGGGGCTATGGCTACACCTTC.

A word on this clone: Other nucleotide sequences from this sample produce the same CDR3. The chain couples TRBV10-3 to TRBJ1-4; D unclear. Germline V gives CDR1 ENHRY, CDR2 SYGVKD. The V end lost 11 bases, the J end lost 5 bases, and 12 bases lay between the germline ends. The CDR3 totals 12 residues. CDR3 DNA sequence: TGTGCCGTTCGGTCTACGAATGAAAAACTGTTTTTT. Residues: CAVRSTNEKLFF.

The rearrangement uses TRBV27 and TRBJ2-2, with D possibly TRBD2 on 7 matching bases. The CDR3 runs to 14 residues. The V end was cut by 3 bases, the J end by 5 bases, with 10 bases between. CDR1 and CDR2 (germline): MNHEY, SMNVEV (reference sequence). The CDR3 loop reads CASSLGGGTGELFF. In nucleotides, the CDR3 is TGTGCCAGCAGTTTGGGAGGGGGGACCGGGGAGCTGTTTTTT.

This clone was seen a handful of times. The chain employs TRBV30 and TRBJ1-1, with unresolved D. Per germline, CDR1 GTSNPN and CDR2 SVGIG (reference sequence). The CDR3 extends over 12 amino acids. V lost 5 bases, J lost 6 bases, and 13 bases lay in between. The CDR3 protein is CAWRVYTPEAFF. As DNA, the CDR3 is TGTGCCTGGCGGGTTTATACCCCTGAAGCTTTCTTT.

The V call is TRBV25-1, the J call TRBJ1-1; the D gene is possibly TRBD1 (6 bases). This CDR3 has 14 amino acids. Per the germline V gene, CDR1 is MGHDK and CDR2 is SYGVNS. V was trimmed by 10 bases and J by 4 bases, leaving 19 bases between them. The CDR3 here is CATGRGGDITEAFF. CDR3 nucleotides: TGTGCCACCGGAAGGGGGGGGGATATCACTGAAGCTTTCTTT. Based on the CDR3 plus reference TRBV25-1 and TRBJ1-1, the full variable domain is EADIYQTPRYLVIGTGKKITLECSQTMGHDKMYWYQQDPGMELHLIHYSYGVNSTEKGDLSSESTVSRIRTEHFPLTLESARPSHTSQYLCATGRGGDITEAFFGQGTRLTVV.

This clone was counted a single time. The chain links TRBV30 to TRBJ2-5; 12 nucleotides match TRBD2. CDR1 is GTSNPN, CDR2 SVGIG, per germline (reference sequence). The CDR3 totals 16 residues. The ends lost 1 base at V and 2 bases at J; junction bases unmatched: 5. DNA for the CDR3: TGTGCCTGGAGTGGACTAGCGGGGGCTATTCAAGAGACCCAGTACTTC. The encoded protein is CAWSGLAGAIQETQYF.

This clone was recorded only once. The chain joins TRBV6-1 to TRBJ2-5; 10 bases map to TRBD1. The CDR3 is 17 residues long. The V and J ends lost 3 bases and 3 bases, in that order; junction bases with no gene match: 10. Germline CDR1 reads MNHNS; CDR2 reads SASEGT. The CDR3 DNA follows: TGTGCCAGCAGTGACCCCCTCGGGACAGGGGTAAAAGAGACCCAGTACTTC. Residues: CASSDPLGTGVKETQYF.

J is TRBJ2-7 and V is TRBV2; 10 positions match TRBD1. Germline CDR1 is SNHLY and CDR2 is FYNNEI. This CDR3 has 15 amino acids. V shed 6 bases and J 3 bases; nucleotides not matched to a gene: 8. This CDR3 reads CASSARDRGGYEQYF. The CDR3 DNA is TGTGCCAGCAGCGCCCGGGACAGGGGTGGCTACGAGCAGTACTTC.

This chain uses TRBV19 with TRBJ2-2; D call uncertain. Deletions cut 1 base from V and 6 bases from J, with 6 bases between. Germline-derived CDR1 and CDR2 are LNHDA and SQIVND (reference sequence). This CDR3 has 13 residues. This chain's CDR3 is CASSIATAGELFF. Written as DNA, the CDR3 is TGTGCCAGTAGTATAGCAACAGCCGGGGAGCTGTTTTTT.

The V and J genes are TRBV5-8 and TRBJ1-2; D is ambiguous. The CDR3 sequence is 14 residues long. In germline, CDR1 is SGHTS, CDR2 YDEGEE. Trimming shortened V by 0 bases and J by 5 bases, and 11 bases separated the two germline ends. CDR3 bases: TGTGCCAGCAGCTTGGACCAGGTTGGGTATGGCTACACCTTC. Protein: CASSLDQVGYGYTF.

This chain connects TRBV2 to TRBJ2-7; D remains unclear. V lost 5 bases and J 0 bases, leaving 11 bases between the germline ends. The CDR3 has 14 amino acids. CDR1 and CDR2 (germline): SNHLY, FYNNEI. CDR3 residues: CASSSRVNSYEQYF. The CDR3 DNA sequence: TGTGCCAGCAGTAGCCGGGTTAACTCCTACGAGCAGTACTTC.

This chain links TRBV13 with TRBJ1-2, with D tentatively TRBD1 (5 bases). The CDR3 loop spans 15 amino acids. Germline loops: CDR1 PRHDT, CDR2 FYEKMQ (reference sequence). The ends were cut back, 7 bases at V and 8 bases at J, with 23 bases in the middle. CDR3 loop: CASTGREKGPYGYTF. The DNA of the CDR3 is TGTGCCAGCACGGGCCGGGAGAAGGGGCCATACGGCTACACCTTC.

This chain uses TRBV6-5 with TRBJ1-6, with D maybe TRBD1 (6 bases). CDR1 is MNHEY and CDR2 is SVGAGI in the germline V gene. The CDR3 covers 15 residues. V was trimmed by 6 bases and J by 10 bases, leaving 19 bases between them. The CDR3 region is CASSLVGRGESPLHF. The CDR3 nucleotides read TGTGCCAGCAGCCTGGTGGGGAGGGGGGAGTCACCCCTCCACTTT.

This rearrangement joins TRBV9 to TRBJ2-2; 7 positions agree with TRBD1. Unmatched junction bases numbered 5, after V lost 2 bases and J lost 4 bases. Germline lookup yields CDR1 SGDLS and CDR2 YYNGEE. This CDR3 has 15 amino acids. This chain's CDR3 is CASSVWTGSTGELFF. The CDR3 DNA sequence: TGTGCCAGCAGCGTTTGGACAGGCAGCACCGGGGAGCTGTTTTTT.

The chain joins TRBV7-9 to TRBJ2-7; D unresolved. The CDR3 contains 12 residues. V was clipped by 5 bases and J by 7 bases, with 12 bases between them. The germline gives CDR1 SEHNR, CDR2 FQNEAQ (reference sequence). The CDR3 reads CASSPLVEEQYF. The CDR3 DNA follows: TGTGCCAGCAGCCCCCTCGTAGAGGAGCAGTACTTC.

This chain joins TRBV9 and TRBJ2-1; D perhaps matches TRBD2 (5 bases). The germline V gene has CDR1 SGDLS and CDR2 YYNGEE. The CDR3 length is 19 residues. Between the trimmed V and J ends, which lost 1 base and 8 bases, there was a span of 28 bases. CDR3 bases: TGTGCCAGCAGCGTAAGAGGGTATTCCGGCCCCCGAAGCCGGGATGAGCAGTTCTTC. Its protein product is CASSVRGYSGPRSRDEQFF.

Only a few counts were recorded for this clone. The chain combines TRBV11-2 with TRBJ2-2; D possibly corresponds to TRBD2 (6 bases). V was pared by 5 bases and J by 5 bases, with 15 bases between. Per the germline V gene, CDR1 is SGHAT and CDR2 is FQNNGV. The CDR3 spans 15 residues. The chain's CDR3 is CASSLTGGRTGELFF. CDR3 nucleotides: TGTGCCAGCAGCCTTACCGGGGGACGGACCGGGGAGCTGTTTTTT.

The rearrangement joins TRBV5-1 to TRBJ2-2; a possible D gene is TRBD2 (5 bases). V gave up 4 bases and J gave up 4 bases, with 14 bases separating them. The V gene's germline CDR1 is SGHRS and CDR2 YFSETQ. The CDR3 loop spans 15 amino acids. DNA of the CDR3: TGCGCCAGCAGCAAAAGCACTACTAGCACCGGGGAGCTGTTTTTT. Translation: CASSKSTTSTGELFF. The full variable domain, in which reference TRBV5-1 and TRBJ2-2 provide the parts outside the CDR3, is KAGVTQTPRYLIKTRGQQVTLSCSPISGHRSVSWYQQTPGQGLQFLFEYFSETQRNKGNFPGRFSGRQFSNSRSEMNVSTLELGDSALYLCASSKSTTSTGELFFGEGSRLTVL.

The chain combines TRBV5-1 with TRBJ2-3; possible D gene TRBD2, 6 bases. The germline V and J ends were trimmed by 5 bases and 1 base, with 14 bases remaining between them. The CDR3 has 15 amino acids. In germline, CDR1 is SGHRS, CDR2 YFSETQ. The CDR3 DNA reads as TGCGCCAGCAGTTCTCTCGGGGAGGGCACAGATACGCAGTATTTT. It is translated as CASSSLGEGTDTQYF.

The chain is built from TRBV15 and TRBJ2-7; 7 bases match TRBD1. The CDR3 runs 15 residues. CDR1 and CDR2 from the germline V gene are LNHNV and YYDKDF (reference sequence). The ends lost 0 bases at V and 5 bases at J; junction bases unmatched: 7. The CDR3, as DNA: TGTGCCACCAGCAGAGATCTCCGCAGGGGGAACGAGCAGTACTTC. This gives the protein CATSRDLRRGNEQYF.

The chain combines TRBV7-9 with TRBJ1-3, with 11 bases identical to TRBD1. Trimming at V came to 5 bases and at J to 4 bases, leaving 4 bases not matched to a gene. The V gene's germline CDR1 is SEHNR and CDR2 FQNEAQ (reference sequence). The CDR3 totals 15 residues. CDR3 protein: CASSTDRGRGNTIYF. The CDR3 DNA is TGTGCCAGCAGCACGGACAGGGGGCGAGGAAACACCATATATTTT.

The chain is built from TRBV29-1 and TRBJ2-2, with D hard to call. The CDR3 sequence is 13 residues long. With 4 bases removed from V and 1 base from J, the gap between germline ends came to 7 bases. Germline-derived CDR1 and CDR2 are SQVTM and ANQGSEA. The DNA for the CDR3 is TGCAGCGTTGGAGGTGAGAACACCGGGGAGCTGTTTTTT. Translated, it gives CSVGGENTGELFF.

The chain recombines TRBV4-1 with TRBJ1-2; 9 nucleotides match TRBD1. Germline V CDR1 and CDR2: MGHRA, YSYEKL. The CDR3 is made up of 15 amino acids. The junction had 11 bases not matched to a gene; V was cut back by 4 bases and J by 8 bases. CDR3 coding DNA: TGCGCCAGCAGCCTAGCCGGGACAGGGTCTCGGGGCTACACCTTC. Protein: CASSLAGTGSRGYTF.